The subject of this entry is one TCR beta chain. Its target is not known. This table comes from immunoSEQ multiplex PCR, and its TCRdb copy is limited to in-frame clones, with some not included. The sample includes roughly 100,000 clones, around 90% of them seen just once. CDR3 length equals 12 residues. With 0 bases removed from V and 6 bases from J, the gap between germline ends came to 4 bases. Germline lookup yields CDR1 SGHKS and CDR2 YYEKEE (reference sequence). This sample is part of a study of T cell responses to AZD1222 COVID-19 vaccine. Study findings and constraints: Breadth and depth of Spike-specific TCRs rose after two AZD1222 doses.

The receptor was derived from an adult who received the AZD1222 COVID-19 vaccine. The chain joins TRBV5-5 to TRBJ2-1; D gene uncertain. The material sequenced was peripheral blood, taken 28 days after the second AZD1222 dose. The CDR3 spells CASSLESNEQFF. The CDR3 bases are TGTGCCAGCAGCTTGGAGAGCAATGAGCAGTTCTTC.